The subject of this entry is one TCR beta chain. The source of the sample is a study of OX40 agonist ivuxolimab in advanced cancers. The repertoire was sequenced with immunoSEQ multiplex PCR; TCRdb's copy has only in-frame clones and lacks some. The sample holds about 72,000 clones; 80% to 90% are singletons and the top ten take roughly 0.94%. This CDR3 spans 14 amino acids. J was trimmed by 1 base and V by 5 bases; bases with no gene match: 4. Germline V gives CDR1 SGHAT, CDR2 FQNNGV. This TCR was recovered from an adult with an advanced solid tumor such as melanoma, head and neck, liver or kidney cancer. The material sequenced was CD4+ or CD8+ T cells sorted from blood, taken in a trial of the OX40 agonist ivuxolimab. The V call is TRBV11-2, the J call TRBJ1-1; 7 bases align to TRBD1. CDR3 in DNA: TGTGCCAGCAGCGCCGGGACAGCGAACACTGAAGCTTTCTTT. It encodes CASSAGTANTEAFF.